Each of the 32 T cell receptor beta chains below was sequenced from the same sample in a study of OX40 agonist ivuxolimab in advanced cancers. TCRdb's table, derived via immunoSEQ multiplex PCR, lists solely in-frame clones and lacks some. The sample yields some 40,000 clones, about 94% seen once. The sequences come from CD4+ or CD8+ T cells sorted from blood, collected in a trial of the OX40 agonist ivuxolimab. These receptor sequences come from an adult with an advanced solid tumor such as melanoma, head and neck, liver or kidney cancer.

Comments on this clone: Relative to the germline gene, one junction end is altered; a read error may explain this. CDR3 protein: CASSQDGVLGF. The CDR3 DNA follows: TGTGCCAGCAGCCAAGATGGAGTGCTGGGCTTC. This sequence joins TRBV4-2 and TRBJ2-4, with D unclear. The CDR3 contains 11 residues. CDR1 and CDR2 from the germline V gene are LGHNA and YNFKEQ.

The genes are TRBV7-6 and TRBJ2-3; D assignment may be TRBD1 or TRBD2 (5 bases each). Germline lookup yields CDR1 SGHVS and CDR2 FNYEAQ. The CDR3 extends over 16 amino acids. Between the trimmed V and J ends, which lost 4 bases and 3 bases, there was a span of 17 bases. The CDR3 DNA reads TGTGCCAGCAGCTCCTCGGAGAGGGGCGGAACAGATACGCAGTATTTT. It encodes CASSSSERGGTDTQYF.

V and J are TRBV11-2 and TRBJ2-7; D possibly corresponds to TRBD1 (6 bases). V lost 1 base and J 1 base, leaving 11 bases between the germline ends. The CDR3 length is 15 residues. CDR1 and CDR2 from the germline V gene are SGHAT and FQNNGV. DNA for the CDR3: TGTGCCAGCAGCTTAGCCAGGGGCGCGTCCTACGAGCAGTACTTC. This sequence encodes CASSLARGASYEQYF.

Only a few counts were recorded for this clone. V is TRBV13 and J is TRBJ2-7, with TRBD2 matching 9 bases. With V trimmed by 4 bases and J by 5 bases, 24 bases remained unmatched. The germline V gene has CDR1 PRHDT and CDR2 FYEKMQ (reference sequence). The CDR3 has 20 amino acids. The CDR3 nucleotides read TGTGCCAGCAGCTCGAGCGCTGCCTTGCCTAGCGCGGGAGGGTCCCACGAGCAGTACTTC. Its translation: CASSSSAALPSAGGSHEQYF.

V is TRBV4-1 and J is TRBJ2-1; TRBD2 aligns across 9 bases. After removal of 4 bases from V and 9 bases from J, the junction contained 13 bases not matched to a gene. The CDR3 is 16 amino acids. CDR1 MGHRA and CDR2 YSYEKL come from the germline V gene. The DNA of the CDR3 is TGCGCCAGCAGCCCTCGACTTGCTAGCGGGATCGGTGAGCAGTTCTTC. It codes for CASSPRLASGIGEQFF.

CDR3 sequence reads: CASSLGEGGYEQYF. The CDR3 DNA is TGTGCCAGCAGCTTAGGGGAGGGTGGCTACGAGCAGTACTTC. The chain carries TRBV11-2 and TRBJ2-7; 7 bases align to TRBD2. With V trimmed by 1 base and J by 3 bases, 3 bases remained unmatched. The CDR3 has 14 amino acids. CDR1 SGHAT and CDR2 FQNNGV come from the germline V gene.

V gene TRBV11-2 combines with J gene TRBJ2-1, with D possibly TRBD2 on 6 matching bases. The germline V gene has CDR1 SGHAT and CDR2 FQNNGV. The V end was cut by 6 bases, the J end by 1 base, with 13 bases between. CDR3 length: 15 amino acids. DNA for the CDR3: TGTGCCAGCAGTCGCCGGGACTGGTCCTACAATGAGCAGTTCTTC. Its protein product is CASSRRDWSYNEQFF.

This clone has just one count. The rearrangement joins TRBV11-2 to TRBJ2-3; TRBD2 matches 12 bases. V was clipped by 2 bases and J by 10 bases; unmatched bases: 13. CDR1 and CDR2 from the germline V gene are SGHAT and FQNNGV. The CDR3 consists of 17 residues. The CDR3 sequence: CASSLREGLAGLGSQYF. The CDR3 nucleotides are TGTGCCAGCAGCTTACGGGAGGGACTAGCGGGTCTGGGTTCGCAGTATTTT.

Here the CDR3 reads CASSVGEAGEGETQYF. The CDR3 coding sequence is TGTGCCAGCAGCGTAGGAGAAGCGGGAGAGGGAGAGACCCAGTACTTC. This chain joins TRBV9 and TRBJ2-5; 8 positions match TRBD2. The ends lost 0 bases at V and 4 bases at J; junction bases unmatched: 8. Germline V gene data show CDR1 as SGDLS and CDR2 as YYNGEE. The CDR3 runs 16 residues.

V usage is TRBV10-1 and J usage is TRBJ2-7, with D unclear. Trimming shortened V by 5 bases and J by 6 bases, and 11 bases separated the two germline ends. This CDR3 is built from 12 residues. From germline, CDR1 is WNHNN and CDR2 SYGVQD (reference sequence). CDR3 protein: CASSHKSGEQYF. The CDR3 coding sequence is TGCGCCAGCAGTCATAAATCGGGCGAGCAGTACTTC.

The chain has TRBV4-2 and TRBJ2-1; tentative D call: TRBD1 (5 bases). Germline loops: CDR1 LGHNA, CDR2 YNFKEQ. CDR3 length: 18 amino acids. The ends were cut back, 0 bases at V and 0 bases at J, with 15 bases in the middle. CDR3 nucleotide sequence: TGTGCCAGCAGCCAAGATGGGCAGGGCGTTTCCTCCTACAATGAGCAGTTCTTC. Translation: CASSQDGQGVSSYNEQFF.

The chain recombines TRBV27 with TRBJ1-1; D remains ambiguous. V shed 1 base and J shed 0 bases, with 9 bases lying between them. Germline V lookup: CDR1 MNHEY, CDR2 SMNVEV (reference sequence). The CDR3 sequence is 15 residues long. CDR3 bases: TGTGCCAGCAGTTTATTTGGGCCCTTGAACACTGAAGCTTTCTTT. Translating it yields CASSLFGPLNTEAFF.

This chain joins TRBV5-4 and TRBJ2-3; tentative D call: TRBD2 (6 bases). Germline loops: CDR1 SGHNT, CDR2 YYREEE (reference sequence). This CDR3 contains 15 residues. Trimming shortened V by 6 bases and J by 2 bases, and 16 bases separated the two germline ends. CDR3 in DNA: TGTGCCAGCAACACACTCGGGGGAGTCACAGATACGCAGTATTTT. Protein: CASNTLGGVTDTQYF.

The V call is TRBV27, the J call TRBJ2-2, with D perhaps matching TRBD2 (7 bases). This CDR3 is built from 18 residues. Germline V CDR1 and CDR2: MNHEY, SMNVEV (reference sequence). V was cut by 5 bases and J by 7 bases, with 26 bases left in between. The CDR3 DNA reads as TGTGCCAGCAGTCAAACTCTCGGGGGGCTAGCGGTTCACGGGGAGCTGTTTTTT. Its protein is CASSQTLGGLAVHGELFF.

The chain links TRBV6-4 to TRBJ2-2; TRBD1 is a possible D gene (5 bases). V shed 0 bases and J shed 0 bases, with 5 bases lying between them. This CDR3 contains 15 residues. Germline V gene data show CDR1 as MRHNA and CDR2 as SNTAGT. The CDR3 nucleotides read TGTGCCAGCAGTGACTCACAGGCGAACACCGGGGAGCTGTTTTTT. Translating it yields CASSDSQANTGELFF.

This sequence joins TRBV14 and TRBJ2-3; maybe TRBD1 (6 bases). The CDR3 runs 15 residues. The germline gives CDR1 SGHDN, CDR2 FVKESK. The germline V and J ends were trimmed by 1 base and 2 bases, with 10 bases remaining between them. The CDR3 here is CASSQGDTYTDTQYF. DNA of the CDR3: TGTGCCAGCAGCCAAGGGGACACCTACACAGATACGCAGTATTTT. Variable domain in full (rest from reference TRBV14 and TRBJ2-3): EAGVTQFPSHSVIEKGQTVTLRCDPISGHDNLYWYRRVMGKEIKFLLHFVKESKQDESGMPNNRFLAERTGGTYSTLKVQPAELEDSGVYFCASSQGDTYTDTQYFGPGTRLTVL.

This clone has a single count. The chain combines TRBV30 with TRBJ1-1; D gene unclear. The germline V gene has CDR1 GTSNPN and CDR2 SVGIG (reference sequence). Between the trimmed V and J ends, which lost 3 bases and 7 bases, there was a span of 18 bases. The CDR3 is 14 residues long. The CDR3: CAWSPVGGSGEAFF. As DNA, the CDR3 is TGTGCCTGGAGCCCCGTGGGAGGTTCTGGTGAAGCTTTCTTT.

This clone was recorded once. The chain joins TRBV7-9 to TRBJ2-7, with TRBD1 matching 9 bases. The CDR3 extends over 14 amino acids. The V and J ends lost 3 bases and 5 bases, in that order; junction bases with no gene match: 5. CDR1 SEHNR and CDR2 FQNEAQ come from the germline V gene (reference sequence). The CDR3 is CASSFAGTGNEQYF. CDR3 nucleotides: TGTGCCAGCAGCTTCGCCGGGACAGGGAACGAGCAGTACTTC.

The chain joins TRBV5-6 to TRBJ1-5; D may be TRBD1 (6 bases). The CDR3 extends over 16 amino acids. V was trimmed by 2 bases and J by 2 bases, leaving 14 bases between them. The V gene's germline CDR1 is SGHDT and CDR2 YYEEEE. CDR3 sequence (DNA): TGTGCCAGCAGCTTTTTGGGGGCTTCGGGCAATCAGCCCCAGCATTTT. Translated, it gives CASSFLGASGNQPQHF.

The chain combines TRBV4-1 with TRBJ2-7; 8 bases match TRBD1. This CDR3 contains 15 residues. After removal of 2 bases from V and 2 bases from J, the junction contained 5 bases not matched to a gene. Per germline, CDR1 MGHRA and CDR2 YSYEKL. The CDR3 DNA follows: TGCGCCAGCAGCCAATTGGAGGACAGGGCCTACGAGCAGTACTTC. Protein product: CASSQLEDRAYEQYF.

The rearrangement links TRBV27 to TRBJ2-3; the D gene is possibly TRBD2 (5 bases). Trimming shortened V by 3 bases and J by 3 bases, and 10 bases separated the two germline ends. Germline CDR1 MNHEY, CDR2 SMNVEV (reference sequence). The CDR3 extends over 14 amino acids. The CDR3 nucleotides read TGTGCCAGCAGTTTGGGAGCCGAGACAGATACGCAGTATTTT. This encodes CASSLGAETDTQYF.

CDR3 amino acids: CASSESVLASNTGELFF. The CDR3 region has the DNA TGCGCCAGCAGTGAGTCGGTACTAGCGTCGAACACCGGGGAGCTGTTTTTT. The chain recombines TRBV10-1 with TRBJ2-2; 7 nucleotides match TRBD2. The CDR3 spans 17 residues. Germline V lookup: CDR1 WNHNN, CDR2 SYGVQD (reference sequence). After removal of 0 bases from V and 0 bases from J, the junction contained 4 bases not matched to a gene.

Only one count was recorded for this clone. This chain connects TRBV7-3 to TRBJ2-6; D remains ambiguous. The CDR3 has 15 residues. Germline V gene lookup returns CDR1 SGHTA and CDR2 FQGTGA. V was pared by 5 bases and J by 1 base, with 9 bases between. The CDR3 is CASSPFPSGANVLTF. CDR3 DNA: TGTGCCAGCAGCCCTTTTCCATCTGGGGCCAACGTCCTGACTTTC.

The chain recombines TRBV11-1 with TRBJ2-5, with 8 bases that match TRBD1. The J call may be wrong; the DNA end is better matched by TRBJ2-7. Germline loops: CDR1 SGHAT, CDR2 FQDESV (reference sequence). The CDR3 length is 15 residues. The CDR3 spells CASSPTGAVDYEQYF. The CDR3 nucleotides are TGTGCCAGCAGCCCGACAGGGGCTGTGGATTACGAGCAGTACTTC.

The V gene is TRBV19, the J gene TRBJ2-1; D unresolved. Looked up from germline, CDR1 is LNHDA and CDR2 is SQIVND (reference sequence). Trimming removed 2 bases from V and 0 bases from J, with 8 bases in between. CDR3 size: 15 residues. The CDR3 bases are TGTGCCAGTAGTATAAGCCAGAGCTCCTACAATGAGCAGTTCTTC. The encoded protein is CASSISQSSYNEQFF.

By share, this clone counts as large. CDR3 loop: CASSSSGSWNEQFF. For the CDR3, the DNA is TGTGCCAGCAGCTCTAGCGGGAGTTGGAATGAGCAGTTCTTC. J is TRBJ2-1 and V is TRBV11-1; 10 bases line up with TRBD2. The V gene end was trimmed by 4 bases and the J gene end by 7 bases; junction bases not matched to a gene: 4. Per the germline V gene, CDR1 is SGHAT and CDR2 is FQDESV (reference sequence). This CDR3 region has 14 residues. Together with reference TRBV11-1 and TRBJ2-1, the CDR3 gives the full variable domain: EAEVAQSPRYKITEKSQAVAFWCDPISGHATLYWYRQILGQGPELLVQFQDESVVDDSQLPKDRFSAERLKGVDSTLKIQPAELGDSAMYLCASSSSGSWNEQFFGPGTRLTVL.

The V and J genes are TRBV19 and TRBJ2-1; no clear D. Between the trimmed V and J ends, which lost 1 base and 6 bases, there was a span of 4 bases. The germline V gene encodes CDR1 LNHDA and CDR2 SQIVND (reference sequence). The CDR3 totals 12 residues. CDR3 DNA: TGTGCCAGTAGTATAGGGTCCAATGAGCAGTTCTTC. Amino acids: CASSIGSNEQFF.

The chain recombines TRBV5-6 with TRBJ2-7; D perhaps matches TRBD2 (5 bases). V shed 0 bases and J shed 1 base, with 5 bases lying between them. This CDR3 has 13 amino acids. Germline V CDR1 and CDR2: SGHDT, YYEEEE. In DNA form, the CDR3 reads TGTGCCAGCAGCTTGGGGGAGTCCTACGAGCAGTACTTC. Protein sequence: CASSLGESYEQYF.

The CDR3 nucleotides are TGTGCCAGCAGCTTCCGGGATTACTACGAGCAGTACTTC. The encoded protein is CASSFRDYYEQYF. The V gene is TRBV7-9, the J gene TRBJ2-7, with D perhaps matching TRBD2 (5 bases). Germline-derived CDR1 and CDR2 are SEHNR and FQNEAQ (reference sequence). This CDR3 has 13 amino acids. Trimming pared 3 bases from V and 3 bases from J, leaving 9 bases between.

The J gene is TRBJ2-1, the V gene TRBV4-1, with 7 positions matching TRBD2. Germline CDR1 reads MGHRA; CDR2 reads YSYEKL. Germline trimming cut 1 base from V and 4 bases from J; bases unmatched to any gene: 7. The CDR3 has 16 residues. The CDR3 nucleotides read TGCGCCAGCAGCCAAGTGGAAGGGACTATATACAATGAGCAGTTCTTC. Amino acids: CASSQVEGTIYNEQFF.

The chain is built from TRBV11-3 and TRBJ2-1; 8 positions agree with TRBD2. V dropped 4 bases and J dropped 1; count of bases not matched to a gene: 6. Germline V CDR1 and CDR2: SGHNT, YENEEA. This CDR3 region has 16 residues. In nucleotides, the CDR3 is TGTGCCAGCAGCTCATACGCGGGAGGTTCCTACAATGAGCAGTTCTTC. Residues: CASSSYAGGSYNEQFF.

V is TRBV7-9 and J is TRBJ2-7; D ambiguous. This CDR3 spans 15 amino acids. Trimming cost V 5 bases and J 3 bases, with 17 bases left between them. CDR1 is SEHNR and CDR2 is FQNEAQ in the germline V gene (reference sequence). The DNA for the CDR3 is TGTGCCAGCAGCCCCCCTTTGATTAGAGGCTACGAGCAGTACTTC. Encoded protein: CASSPPLIRGYEQYF.